What follows are 27 T cell receptor beta chains derived from one specimen sequenced in a study of neurological immune-mediated disorders. TCRdb passed the 5' RACE reads through MiXCR, listing each CDR3 protein once. This sample has fewer than 20,000 distinct CDR3 sequences, with around 15% found just once. Sequencing input: CD4+ T cells from blood. The origin of the receptors is a woman aged 60-75 years with HTLV-1-associated myelopathy (HAM/TSP).

This clonotype was seen ten or more times. In nucleotides, the CDR3 is TGCAGTGCGGAGGCCGGGACACCTTGGGCTGAAGCTTTCTTT. Protein: CSAEAGTPWAEAFF. V and J are TRBV20-1 and TRBJ1-1; D possibly corresponds to TRBD1 (6 bases). Trimming took off 6 bases at V and 6 bases at J, with 20 bases between the two ends. Germline-derived CDR1 and CDR2 are DFQATT and SNEGSKA (reference sequence). The CDR3 totals 14 residues.

This clonotype was detected many times. The chain links TRBV9 to TRBJ2-2, with D hard to call. The germline V gene has CDR1 SGDLS and CDR2 YYNGEE. Trimming took 1 base from V and 6 from J, leaving 13 bases between them. This CDR3 has 15 amino acids. CDR3 bases: TGTGCCAGCAGCGTATCCCGGTTAGCTTCCGGGGAGCTGTTTTTT. Its protein product is CASSVSRLASGELFF.

At least ten counts were recorded for this clonotype. The chain couples TRBV5-1 to TRBJ2-3; the D gene is possibly TRBD1 (6 bases). V dropped 3 bases and J dropped 0 bases, with 11 bases sitting between them. The germline V gene has CDR1 SGHRS and CDR2 YFSETQ. The CDR3 is made up of 15 amino acids. CDR3 region: CASSSPQGSTDTQYF. The CDR3 DNA is TGCGCCAGCAGCTCCCCTCAGGGGAGCACAGATACGCAGTATTTT.

This clonotype was counted a single time. The V and J genes are TRBV6-5 and TRBJ1-2; possible D gene TRBD1, 5 bases. The CDR3 spans 15 residues. Germline assignment: CDR1 MNHEY and CDR2 SVGAGI. V was cut by 0 bases and J by 8 bases, with 16 bases left in between. The CDR3 loop is CASSYSIRALGGYTF. In nucleotides, the CDR3 is TGTGCCAGCAGTTACTCGATCAGGGCGTTGGGAGGCTACACCTTC.

The table lists this clonotype with many counts. The V gene is TRBV15, the J gene TRBJ1-1; no firm D call. The length of the CDR3 is 15 residues. Germline V gene sequence: CDR1 LNHNV, CDR2 YYDKDF (reference sequence). V shed 0 bases and J shed 8 bases, with 16 bases lying between them. Written as DNA, the CDR3 is TGTGCCACCAGCAGAGACAGTCGATTTGCTGGGGAAGCTTTCTTT. Encoded protein: CATSRDSRFAGEAFF.

In this sample, this clonotype turned up many times. The chain combines TRBV7-7 with TRBJ2-1, with D possibly matching TRBD1 (6 bases). Germline V gene sequence: CDR1 SSHAT, CDR2 FNYEAQ (reference sequence). Trimming cost V 5 bases and J 0 bases, with 11 bases left between them. The CDR3 sequence is 15 residues long. The CDR3 bases are TGTGCCAGCAGCCCCGGGACACACTCCTACAATGAGCAGTTCTTC. It yields the protein CASSPGTHSYNEQFF.

This clonotype was recorded at least ten times. The chain links TRBV2 to TRBJ2-5; no definite D call. Germline V CDR1 and CDR2: SNHLY, FYNNEI. With 1 base removed from V and 6 bases from J, the gap between germline ends came to 3 bases. This CDR3 is 11 amino acids long. The CDR3 loop is CASSEVKTQYF. Written as DNA, the CDR3 is TGTGCCAGCAGTGAAGTAAAGACCCAGTACTTC.

This clonotype is judged medium-sized. This chain uses TRBV9 with TRBJ2-1; 14 bases fit TRBD2. Germline CDR1 is SGDLS and CDR2 is YYNGEE. This CDR3 region has 16 residues. Losses at the gene ends were 4 bases for V and 7 bases for J; bases not matched to a gene: 7. The CDR3 sequence: CASSPGLAGVRNEQFF. CDR3 nucleotides: TGTGCCAGCAGCCCGGGACTAGCGGGAGTAAGGAATGAGCAGTTCTTC.

This clonotype was seen repeatedly, ten times or more. This sequence joins TRBV29-1 and TRBJ2-5, with TRBD1 matching over 11 bases. With 3 bases clipped from V and 7 bases from J, the junction kept 7 bases outside the gene matches. CDR3 length: 14 amino acids. Germline lookup yields CDR1 SQVTM and CDR2 ANQGSEA. The CDR3, as DNA: TGCAGCGTTGACCCGGGACAGGGGGTAGGGACCCAGTACTTC. It yields the protein CSVDPGQGVGTQYF.

This clonotype is labeled as medium-sized. V and J are TRBV7-2 and TRBJ2-7, with D tentatively TRBD1 (6 bases). Trimming left V 4 bases short and J 0 bases short, with 10 bases between. The CDR3 length is 14 residues. CDR1 is SGHTA and CDR2 is FQGNSA in the germline V gene. The CDR3 here is CASSWDTPSYEQYF. The CDR3 nucleotides read TGTGCCAGCAGCTGGGACACCCCCTCCTACGAGCAGTACTTC.

This clonotype was recorded at least ten times. The CDR3 bases are TGTGCCAGCAGTGAAAAGGGAAGGTTAGGCGGCGAGCAGTACTTC. The encoded protein is CASSEKGRLGGEQYF. V is TRBV6-1 and J is TRBJ2-7; D unclear. Germline assignment: CDR1 MNHNS and CDR2 SASEGT. V was shortened by 2 bases and J by 6 bases, with 17 bases between the two germline ends. This CDR3 region has 15 residues.

This clonotype was detected ten times or more. The V gene is TRBV18, the J gene TRBJ2-7, with 7 bases identical to TRBD1. Germline V gene lookup returns CDR1 KGHSH and CDR2 LQKENI. The CDR3 contains 15 residues. Losses at the gene ends were 5 bases for V and 5 bases for J; bases not matched to a gene: 12. The CDR3 DNA reads as TGTGCCAGCTCAGCCTCGCCGGGACAGTCTAACGAGCAGTACTTC. Encoded protein: CASSASPGQSNEQYF.

This clonotype is categorized as medium-sized. The chain is built from TRBV11-2 and TRBJ2-2; maybe TRBD1 (6 bases). Trimming removed 3 bases at V and 6 bases at J, with 17 bases between. Per the germline V gene, CDR1 is SGHAT and CDR2 is FQNNGV. The CDR3 runs 16 residues. CDR3 amino acids: CASSLFSKQGSGELFF. Here the CDR3 DNA reads TGTGCCAGCAGCTTGTTTTCGAAACAGGGTTCCGGGGAGCTGTTTTTT.

The V gene is TRBV20-1, the J gene TRBJ2-7; 7 bases agree with TRBD1. The V gene end was trimmed by 5 bases and the J gene end by 5 bases; junction bases not matched to a gene: 15. Per germline, CDR1 DFQATT and CDR2 SNEGSKA (reference sequence). The CDR3 has 15 residues. CDR3 DNA sequence: TGCAGTGCTGGCTCACAGGGGAATCTTTTGGACGAGCAGTACTTC. Protein sequence: CSAGSQGNLLDEQYF.

This clonotype occurred many times. J is TRBJ2-7 and V is TRBV6-4; D possibly corresponds to TRBD1 (6 bases). The V and J ends lost 6 bases and 0 bases respectively, with 9 bases between them. CDR1 is MRHNA, CDR2 SNTAGT, per germline. There are 13 residues in the CDR3. The CDR3 sequence: CASSRDISYEQYF. The CDR3 DNA is TGTGCCAGCAGCCGGGACATCTCCTACGAGCAGTACTTC.

This clonotype was observed many times. The chain carries TRBV15 and TRBJ1-2; D is ambiguous. The CDR3 is 14 residues long. Trimming shortened V by 11 bases and J by 10 bases, and 26 bases separated the two germline ends. The germline V gene has CDR1 LNHNV and CDR2 YYDKDF (reference sequence). The CDR3 is CAVRKGSLFSVYTF. The CDR3 DNA sequence: TGTGCCGTCCGGAAAGGGTCCCTATTTTCTGTCTACACCTTC.

This clonotype was seen at least ten times. The J gene is TRBJ2-7, the V gene TRBV20-1; 11 positions match TRBD2. The CDR3 has 15 residues. J was trimmed by 2 bases and V by 1 base; bases with no gene match: 4. Germline V gene data show CDR1 as DFQATT and CDR2 as SNEGSKA (reference sequence). DNA of the CDR3: TGCAGTGCTAGAGTTAGCGGGGGGGCACCCTACGAGCAGTACTTC. Protein sequence: CSARVSGGAPYEQYF.

This clonotype was recorded at least ten times. This rearrangement joins TRBV5-1 to TRBJ2-3; D ambiguous. The CDR3 sequence is 14 residues long. Germline CDR1 and CDR2: SGHRS and YFSETQ. V dropped 0 bases and J dropped 1 base, with 6 bases sitting between them. The CDR3 coding sequence is TGCGCCAGCAGCTTGGAAGGAGGCACAGATACGCAGTATTTT. It codes for CASSLEGGTDTQYF.

The chain carries TRBV5-6 and TRBJ1-1; a possible D gene is TRBD1 (5 bases). Per the germline V gene, CDR1 is SGHDT and CDR2 is YYEEEE. The CDR3 has 15 residues. V was pared by 1 base and J by 5 bases, with 15 bases between. The CDR3 nucleotides read TGTGCCAGCAGCTTGAAGGCAGGGAAGAGAACTGAAGCTTTCTTT. Its translation is CASSLKAGKRTEAFF. Full variable domain (missing parts from reference TRBV5-6 and TRBJ1-1): DAGVTQSPTHLIKTRGQQVTLRCSPKSGHDTVSWYQQALGQGPQFIFQYYEEEERQRGNFPDRFSGHQFPNYSSELNVNALLLGDSALYLCASSLKAGKRTEAFFGQGTRLTVV.

The table lists this clonotype with many counts. J is TRBJ2-4 and V is TRBV29-1; D remains unclear. Germline CDR1 SQVTM, CDR2 ANQGSEA. The V end lost 1 base, the J end lost 13 bases, and 11 bases lay between the germline ends. The CDR3 sequence is 11 residues long. The CDR3 region has the DNA TGCAGCGTTGAAGTGAGAGGACCGCAGTACTTC. Protein product: CSVEVRGPQYF. The whole variable domain, remainder taken from reference TRBV29-1 and TRBJ2-4, is SAVISQKPSRDICQRGTSLTIQCQVDSQVTMMFWYRQQPGQSLTLIATANQGSEATYESGFVIDKFPISRPNLTFSTLTVSNMSPEDSSIYLCSVEVRGPQYFGAGTRLSVL.

There are many counts of this clonotype. The V call is TRBV28, the J call TRBJ1-3; D is unclear. The CDR3 totals 12 residues. Germline CDR1 is MDHEN and CDR2 is SYDVKM. Trimming cost V 9 bases and J 0 bases, with 6 bases left between them. The CDR3 nucleotides are TGTGCCAGTAGATCCTCTGGAAACACCATATATTTT. Residues: CASRSSGNTIYF.

This clonotype was seen at least ten times. This sequence joins TRBV20-1 and TRBJ2-1, with a tentative D call TRBD2 (6 bases). V gave up 0 bases and J gave up 3 bases, with 15 bases separating them. This CDR3 contains 16 residues. The germline CDR1 and CDR2 sequences are DFQATT and SNEGSKA (reference sequence). In DNA, the CDR3 is TGCAGTGCTAGAGATGGGGGGAGTCGATTCTACAATGAGCAGTTCTTC. Protein: CSARDGGSRFYNEQFF.

This clonotype counts as medium-sized. The chain couples TRBV7-2 to TRBJ2-7; 10 nucleotides align to TRBD1. Germline V CDR1 and CDR2: SGHTA, FQGNSA. The CDR3 covers 15 residues. With 0 bases clipped from V and 4 bases from J, the junction kept 3 bases outside the gene matches. CDR3: CASSLAGTGVYEQYF. Written as DNA, the CDR3 is TGTGCCAGCAGCTTAGCCGGGACAGGGGTGTACGAGCAGTACTTC.

This clonotype was found many times. The chain links TRBV20-1 to TRBJ1-6; maybe TRBD1 (5 bases). CDR1 and CDR2 from the germline V gene are DFQATT and SNEGSKA (reference sequence). Trimming took off 3 bases at V and 5 bases at J, with 29 bases between the two ends. This CDR3 has 20 residues. CDR3 protein: CSASGRVRGTTPGDNSPLHF. For the CDR3, the DNA is TGCAGTGCTAGTGGACGCGTACGGGGAACCACCCCGGGGGATAATTCACCCCTCCACTTT.

This clonotype has ten or more counts. The chain has TRBV11-2 and TRBJ2-1; 10 positions agree with TRBD1. Per the germline V gene, CDR1 is SGHAT and CDR2 is FQNNGV. Trimming cost V 4 bases and J 6 bases; bases outside gene matches: 9. This CDR3 is built from 16 residues. The CDR3 sequence: CASSYTRTGGSNEQFF. As DNA, the CDR3 is TGTGCCAGCAGCTACACGCGGACAGGGGGAAGCAATGAGCAGTTCTTC.

This clonotype was observed many times. The rearrangement uses TRBV20-1 and TRBJ2-7; either TRBD1 or TRBD2 may supply D (5 bases each). The V and J ends lost 5 bases and 6 bases respectively, with 14 bases between them. CDR3 size: 12 residues. Germline V gene data show CDR1 as DFQATT and CDR2 as SNEGSKA (reference sequence). The CDR3 is CSARGVGLEQYF. CDR3 coding DNA: TGCAGTGCTCGAGGGGTGGGCCTCGAGCAGTACTTC.

This clonotype was observed at least ten times. The gene calls are TRBV5-6 and TRBJ1-2, with TRBD1 matching 9 bases. The V segment lost 1 base and the J segment 0 bases; nucleotides outside the gene matches: 7. From germline, CDR1 is SGHDT and CDR2 YYEEEE. The CDR3 loop spans 17 amino acids. CDR3 coding DNA: TGTGCCAGCAGCTTGAGGCCCCGACAGGGGGCTAACTATGGCTACACCTTC. Translation: CASSLRPRQGANYGYTF.